This T cell receptor beta chain was observed in a study of PD-1 blockade in classical Hodgkin lymphoma. Method: immunoSEQ multiplex PCR; TCRdb's copy keeps in-frame clones and lacks some. The sample has some 17,000 clones; about four fifths are singletons. V was clipped by 6 bases and J by 6 bases, with 12 bases between them. Germline V lookup: CDR1 LNHDA, CDR2 SQIVND (reference sequence). The CDR3 is 13 residues long. Findings and limits, study-wide: Lower baseline TCR diversity marked trial partial responders and progressors. Healthy donors reportedly exceeded newly diagnosed patients in baseline TCR diversity. The drivers behind the repertoire differences, possibly disease activity or prior therapy, remain undefined.

Notes on this clone: Its antigen remains unknown.

All the patients suffered relapse after autologous stem cell transplantation, and brentuximab vedotin exposure differed. Best outcomes ranged across complete response, partial response and progressive disease. The TCR comes from a human donor with classical Hodgkin lymphoma. The material was peripheral blood mononuclear cells (PBMCs), obtained at baseline. This sequence joins TRBV19 and TRBJ1-5, with unresolved D. In DNA form, the CDR3 reads TGTGCCAGTAGCCAGCAGTCCGGTCAGCCCCAGCATTTT. Translation: CASSQQSGQPQHF. The full variable domain, in which reference TRBV19 and TRBJ1-5 provide the parts outside the CDR3, is DGGITQSPKYLFRKEGQNVTLSCEQNLNHDAMYWYRQDPGQGLRLIYYSQIVNDFQKGDIAEGYSVSREKKESFPLTVTSAQKNPTAFYLCASSQQSGQPQHFGDGTRLSIL.